Below, 14 T cell receptor beta chains from the same sample are listed, as sequenced in a study of T cell changes during pregnancy in multiple sclerosis. Libraries were prepared by immunoSEQ multiplex PCR; TCRdb keeps only in-frame clonotypes and omits some of them. The sample lists about 70,000 clones, 80% to 95% occurring once. Material: CD4+ T cells from peripheral blood mononuclear cells, obtained after pregnancy. These receptors were collected from a female donor with multiple sclerosis, enrolled in a pregnancy study.

The rearrangement links TRBV5-1 to TRBJ1-2; 9 bases are shared with TRBD1. J was trimmed by 2 bases and V by 5 bases; bases with no gene match: 4. Germline V lookup: CDR1 SGHRS, CDR2 YFSETQ. This CDR3 is built from 14 residues. CDR3 in DNA: TGCGCCAGCAGTCCGGACAGGGGCAACTATGGCTACACCTTC. Protein sequence: CASSPDRGNYGYTF.

CDR3: CASSPGTATEQYF. In DNA, the CDR3 is TGTGCCAGCTCACCAGGGACAGCTACGGAGCAGTACTTC. The rearrangement uses TRBV18 and TRBJ2-7; TRBD1 agrees at 7 bases. The CDR3 length is 13 residues. V trimming: 2 bases; J trimming: 7 bases; junction bases outside the gene matches: 5. Germline V gene sequence: CDR1 KGHSH, CDR2 LQKENI.

This sequence joins TRBV6-1 and TRBJ1-1; TRBD1 matches 7 bases. V shed 7 bases and J 7 bases; nucleotides not matched to a gene: 9. CDR1 and CDR2 from the germline V gene are MNHNS and SASEGT. The CDR3 runs 13 residues. CDR3 DNA: TGTGCCAGCACCACCAAAACAGGGGTTGAAGCTTTCTTT. It encodes CASTTKTGVEAFF.

The J gene is TRBJ2-1, the V gene TRBV27; D is uncertain. Per the germline V gene, CDR1 is MNHEY and CDR2 is SMNVEV (reference sequence). This CDR3 spans 17 amino acids. Trimming pared 2 bases from V and 3 bases from J, leaving 17 bases between. The CDR3 is CASSLRWRSDSYNEQFF. The CDR3 coding sequence is TGTGCCAGCAGTTTAAGGTGGCGGTCAGATAGCTACAATGAGCAGTTCTTC.

The chain uses TRBV11-1 and TRBJ1-1; a weak D match, TRBD1 (6 bases). From germline, CDR1 is SGHAT and CDR2 FQDESV (reference sequence). The V end lost 4 bases, the J end lost 5 bases, and 14 bases lay between the germline ends. The CDR3 consists of 14 residues. The CDR3 is CASSYEGGGTEAFF. CDR3 DNA: TGTGCCAGCAGCTATGAAGGGGGAGGGACTGAAGCTTTCTTT.

A few counts support this clone. The gene calls are TRBV18 and TRBJ1-5; D gene ambiguous. Germline CDR1 is KGHSH and CDR2 is LQKENI. The CDR3 is made up of 14 amino acids. Trimming removed 6 bases at V and 7 bases at J, with 16 bases between. The CDR3 nucleotides read TGTGCCAGCTCGCCGGGCGGGGAGTTCCAGCCCCAGCATTTT. Translated, it gives CASSPGGEFQPQHF.

This CDR3 reads CASSLTSTGGVYEQYF. The CDR3 DNA is TGTGCCAGCAGCTTAACCTCGACAGGGGGAGTCTACGAGCAGTACTTC. This chain uses TRBV7-2 with TRBJ2-7, with TRBD1 matching 9 bases. The V segment lost 2 bases and the J segment 3 bases; nucleotides outside the gene matches: 8. The CDR3 contains 16 residues. The germline CDR1 and CDR2 sequences are SGHTA and FQGNSA. The variable domain in full, with the rest retrieved from reference TRBV7-2 and TRBJ2-7, is GAGVSQSPSNKVTEKGKDVELRCDPISGHTALYWYRQSLGQGLEFLIYFQGNSAPDKSGLPSDRFSAERTGGSVSTLTIQRTQQEDSAVYLCASSLTSTGGVYEQYFGPGTRLTVT.

The chain carries TRBV10-3 and TRBJ2-5, with TRBD1 matching 7 bases. This CDR3 region has 13 residues. Germline V gene lookup returns CDR1 ENHRY and CDR2 SYGVKD. J lost 1 base, V lost 9 bases, and 5 bases had no gene match. The DNA of the CDR3 is TGTGCCATACAACAGGGGACCCAAGAGACCCAGTACTTC. Amino acids: CAIQQGTQETQYF.

The chain recombines TRBV7-9 with TRBJ2-1; 9 bases fit TRBD2. Germline CDR1 is SEHNR and CDR2 is FQNEAQ (reference sequence). The CDR3 runs 15 residues. J lost 5 bases, V lost 3 bases, and 5 bases had no gene match. The CDR3 loop reads CASSFGTSPDNEQFF. Written as DNA, the CDR3 is TGTGCCAGCAGCTTCGGGACTAGCCCCGACAATGAGCAGTTCTTC.

The chain has TRBV2 and TRBJ2-6, with 10 bases fitting TRBD1. J gave up 4 bases and V 3 bases, and 6 bases lay outside the gene matches. Looked up from germline, CDR1 is SNHLY and CDR2 is FYNNEI. This CDR3 comprises 17 residues. In nucleotides, the CDR3 is TGTGCCAGCAGTGACGACAGGGGGCTCTTGGGGGCCAACGTCCTGACTTTC. It yields the protein CASSDDRGLLGANVLTF.

In this sample, this clone turned up once. CDR3 amino acids: CASNVGGGGEKLFF. DNA for the CDR3: TGTGCCAGCAATGTTGGCGGCGGTGGGGAAAAACTGTTTTTT. The rearrangement links TRBV2 to TRBJ1-4; D gene ambiguous. The CDR3 has 14 amino acids. Germline V CDR1 and CDR2: SNHLY, FYNNEI. V was cut by 7 bases and J by 8 bases, with 17 bases left in between.

This sequence joins TRBV2 and TRBJ2-1; 8 bases align to TRBD2. Germline-derived CDR1 and CDR2 are SNHLY and FYNNEI. V shed 7 bases and J 6 bases; nucleotides not matched to a gene: 8. There are 14 residues in the CDR3. The CDR3 region has the DNA TGTGCCAGCACGGGACTAGTCACGGTCAATGAGCAGTTCTTC. Its translation is CASTGLVTVNEQFF.

This clone was seen once. The chain has TRBV19 and TRBJ2-7; 12 bases agree with TRBD1. The V gene end was trimmed by 5 bases and the J gene end by 3 bases; junction bases not matched to a gene: 8. The CDR3 is 16 residues long. Germline V gives CDR1 LNHDA, CDR2 SQIVND (reference sequence). The DNA of the CDR3 is TGTGCCAGTAGTGAACCGGGGACAGGGGGCATCTACGAGCAGTACTTC. Protein sequence: CASSEPGTGGIYEQYF.

This clone was counted a few times. The chain has TRBV10-3 and TRBJ1-6, with D hard to call. The CDR3 runs 13 residues. Germline CDR1 ENHRY, CDR2 SYGVKD. With 2 bases removed from V and 11 bases from J, the gap between germline ends came to 10 bases. CDR3 DNA sequence: TGTGCCATCAGTGAGAAAAGGGAGACACCCCTCCACTTT. As protein: CAISEKRETPLHF.